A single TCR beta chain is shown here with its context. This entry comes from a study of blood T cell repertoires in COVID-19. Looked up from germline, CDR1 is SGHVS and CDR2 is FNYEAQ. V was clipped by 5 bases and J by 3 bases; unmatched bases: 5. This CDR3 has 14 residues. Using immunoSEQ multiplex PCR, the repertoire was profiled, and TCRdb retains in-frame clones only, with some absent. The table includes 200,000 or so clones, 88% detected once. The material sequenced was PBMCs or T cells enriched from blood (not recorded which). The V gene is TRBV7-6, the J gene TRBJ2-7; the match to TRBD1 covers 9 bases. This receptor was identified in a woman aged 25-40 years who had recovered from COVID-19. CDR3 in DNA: TGTGCCAGCAGCCCAACGGGACAGGGCTACGAGCAGTACTTC. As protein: CASSPTGQGYEQYF.